The next 4 T cell receptor beta chains were all read from a single sample in a study of OX40 agonist ivuxolimab in advanced cancers. The assay was immunoSEQ multiplex PCR, and TCRdb's table has in-frame clones only and misses some. The table lists more than 70,000 clones, just over 85% of them singletons, with 2% in the top ten. Sequenced material: CD4+ or CD8+ T cells sorted from blood, taken in a trial of the OX40 agonist ivuxolimab. The receptors here all came from an adult with an advanced solid tumor such as melanoma, head and neck, liver or kidney cancer.

This chain uses TRBV2 with TRBJ2-1; D unclear. V gave up 4 bases and J gave up 0 bases, with 4 bases separating them. The CDR3 sequence is 13 residues long. The V gene's germline CDR1 is SNHLY and CDR2 FYNNEI. CDR3 residues: CASSGSSYNEQFF. CDR3 nucleotides: TGTGCCAGCAGTGGCTCCTCCTACAATGAGCAGTTCTTC.

This clone has only a few counts. This chain joins TRBV18 and TRBJ1-1; 9 bases map to TRBD1. Trimming cost V 6 bases and J 8 bases; bases outside gene matches: 10. Germline CDR1 reads KGHSH; CDR2 reads LQKENI. This CDR3 region has 14 residues. CDR3 amino acids: CASSLASGTGEAFF. The CDR3, as DNA: TGTGCCAGCTCTCTAGCCTCCGGGACAGGGGAAGCTTTCTTT.

V is TRBV29-1 and J is TRBJ2-5, with D tentatively TRBD1 (6 bases). The length of the CDR3 is 13 residues. Deletions cut 7 bases from V and 4 bases from J, with 16 bases between. From germline, CDR1 is SQVTM and CDR2 ANQGSEA. The CDR3 loop reads CSEAQGVRETQYF. The CDR3 nucleotides are TGCAGCGAAGCACAGGGTGTCCGAGAGACCCAGTACTTC.

This chain connects TRBV6-1 to TRBJ2-7; D is possibly TRBD2 (7 bases). The CDR3 contains 14 residues. V was clipped by 8 bases and J by 7 bases, with 21 bases between them. Germline V lookup: CDR1 MNHNS, CDR2 SASEGT. CDR3 coding DNA: TGTGCCAGCGGGTTGTGGGGGGGCATAGGGGAGCAGTACTTC. It specifies CASGLWGGIGEQYF.